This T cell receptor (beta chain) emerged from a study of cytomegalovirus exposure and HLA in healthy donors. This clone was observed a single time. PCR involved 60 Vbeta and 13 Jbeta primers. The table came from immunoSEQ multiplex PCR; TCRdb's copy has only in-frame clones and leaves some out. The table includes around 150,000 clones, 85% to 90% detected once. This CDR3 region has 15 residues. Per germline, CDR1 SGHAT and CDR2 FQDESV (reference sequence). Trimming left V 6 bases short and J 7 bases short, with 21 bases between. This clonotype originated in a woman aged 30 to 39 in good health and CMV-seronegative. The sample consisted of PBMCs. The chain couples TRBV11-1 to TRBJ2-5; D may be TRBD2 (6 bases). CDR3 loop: CASSFGRGWDWTQYF. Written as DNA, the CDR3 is TGTGCCAGCAGTTTTGGTCGGGGATGGGACTGGACCCAGTACTTC.